This entry concerns a single TCR beta chain. V lost 4 bases, J lost 1 base, and 7 bases stayed unmatched. Germline CDR1 is SGHRS and CDR2 is YFSETQ. The CDR3 length is 15 residues. In the authors' methods: Amplification of reference gene primers provided the estimated nucleated cell counts. This table comes from immunoSEQ multiplex PCR, and its TCRdb copy is limited to in-frame clones, with some not included. V and J calls and clone size follow that table, whereas D and trimming were derived from the DNA. The table records roughly 170,000 clones, approximately 87% of them present only once. This sample was taken from a study of blood T cell repertoires in COVID-19. On the study more broadly: Acute and convalescent COVID-19 specimens originated in the United States, Italy and Spain. T cells, B-cell-depleted T cells, or PBMCs provided the cDNA or gDNA that served as material.

Enrolment of Seattle patients took place during active infection, and they were followed longitudinally. The sample taken for sequencing was peripheral blood. The gene calls are TRBV5-1 and TRBJ2-5, with 7 bases lining up with TRBD2. This sequence was found in a woman in her seventies with COVID-19, enrolled during active disease. Here the CDR3 DNA reads TGCGCCAGCAGCAGATCGGCTAGCGGCCAAGAGACCCAGTACTTC. Its protein product is CASSRSASGQETQYF.